This T cell receptor (beta chain) was sequenced for a study of radiotherapy plus CTLA-4 blockade in lung cancer. The wider study: Objective responses arose in roughly 17% of patients, and around 30% experienced disease control. Findings and caveats of the study: In blood, tumor-derived TCR clones expanded after radiotherapy plus ipilimumab.

Trimming cost V 7 bases and J 3 bases; bases outside gene matches: 11. There are 15 residues in the CDR3. Germline V gene lookup returns CDR1 MNHNY and CDR2 SVGAGI (reference sequence). Notes on this clone: Antigen: not known.

Chemo-refractory metastatic non-small-cell lung cancer patients underwent focal radiation alongside CTLA-4 blockade with ipilimumab. TCRdb's table, derived via immunoSEQ multiplex PCR, lists solely in-frame clones and lacks some. The data hold under 65,000 clones, with approximately 80% observed a single time. The TCR sequence derives from a human donor with non-small cell lung cancer whose response to radiotherapy plus ipilimumab could not be evaluated. The source was peripheral blood, collected from a patient treated with radiotherapy plus ipilimumab. V and J are TRBV6-6 and TRBJ1-1, with 7 nucleotides matching TRBD1. CDR3 bases: TGTGCCAGCAAACATCAGGGACAGAGACACACTGAAGCTTTCTTT. Translated: CASKHQGQRHTEAFF.